The rows below give T cell receptor beta chains drawn from one sample of a study of T cells in Graves' hyperthyroidism and ophthalmopathy. In TCRdb, the multiplex PCR reads were re-called with MiXCR into one record per CDR3 protein. The table lists some 370,000 distinct CDR3 sequences, over 11% of them singletons, with around 30% in the top ten. The sequenced material came from blood. Every receptor here comes from a man in his fifties or sixties with Graves' ophthalmopathy. CDR3s include the opening cysteine and the closing phenylalanine or tryptophan. A D gene is named only where the DNA matches it firmly. Expanded clones are given a class, and other clones once, few, many or no size at all.

length	size	V	J	D	CDR3	DNA
14	-	TRBV7-8	TRBJ2-5	TRBD2	CASSFGTSQETQYF	TGTGCCAGCAGCTTCGGGACTAGCCAAGAGACCCAGTACTTC
14	-	TRBV6-1	TRBJ2-1	-	CASSEDHVRNEQFF	TGTGCCAGCAGTGAAGACCACGTTCGCAATGAGCAGTTCTTC
15	many	TRBV11-1	TRBJ1-1	-	CASSPLGAMNTEAFF	TGTGCCAGCAGCCCCCTAGGTGCAATGAACACTGAAGCTTTCTTT
16	many	TRBV20-1	TRBJ2-3	TRBD2	CSARSPAGGLADTQYF	TGCAGTGCTAGAAGTCCAGCGGGAGGGCTCGCAGATACGCAGTATTTT
12	many	TRBV2	TRBJ1-3	-	CASSDDGNTIYF	TGTGCCAGCAGTGACGATGGAAACACCATATATTTT
17	-	TRBV7-9	TRBJ2-3	-	CASSLRRGGAGRDTQYF	TGTGCCAGCAGTTTAAGAAGAGGTGGGGCGGGGAGGGATACGCAGTATTTT
17	many	TRBV2	TRBJ1-6	TRBD1	CASRTDRVGVDNSPLHF	TGTGCCAGCAGAACCGACAGGGTGGGTGTCGATAATTCACCCCTCCACTTT
13	few	TRBV6-1	TRBJ2-2	-	CASSWSGSGELFF	TGTGCCAGCAGTTGGTCGGGGTCCGGGGAGCTGTTTTTT
13	many	TRBV11-2	TRBJ2-1	-	CASSAGPYNEQFF	TGTGCCAGCTCGGCAGGGCCCTACAATGAGCAGTTCTTC
16	many	TRBV7-9	TRBJ2-5	TRBD1	CASSLAGAGGGETQYF	TGTGCCAGCAGCTTAGCAGGCGCAGGGGGCGGCGAGACCCAGTACTTC
15	-	TRBV3-1	TRBJ1-2	TRBD1	CASSHGQGARYGYTF	TGTGCCAGCAGCCATGGACAGGGGGCTAGGTATGGCTACACCTTC
14	many	TRBV7-9	TRBJ2-7	TRBD1	CASRRGLAEYEQYF	TGTGCCAGCAGAAGGGGGCTAGCAGAATACGAGCAGTACTTC
14	few	TRBV4-2	TRBJ2-1	-	CASSQDRDYNEQFF	TGTGCCAGCAGCCAAGATCGGGACTACAATGAGCAGTTCTTC
14	many	TRBV29-1	TRBJ1-5	-	CSVWVSARQQPQHF	TGCAGCGTTTGGGTGTCTGCTCGACAACAGCCCCAGCATTTT
16	few	TRBV29-1	TRBJ2-1	-	CSVEDPTGMGNNEQFF	TGCAGCGTTGAAGACCCCACGGGTATGGGAAACAATGAGCAGTTCTTC
17	-	TRBV19	TRBJ1-1	TRBD1	CASSMGAGGRMNTEAFF	TGTGCCAGTAGTATGGGGGCAGGGGGCCGGATGAACACTGAAGCTTTCTTT
19	many	TRBV12-3/TRBV12-4	TRBJ1-2	-	CASRFFPGGRGHHNYGYTF	TGTGCCAGCAGATTTTTCCCCGGGGGGCGGGGACATCACAACTATGGCTACACCTTC
15	-	TRBV11-2	TRBJ2-2	TRBD2	CTSRGLAGAGGELFF	TGCACCAGCAGAGGACTAGCGGGAGCGGGCGGGGAGCTGTTTTTT
15	-	TRBV5-1	TRBJ2-2	-	CASSLPTGNTGELFF	TGCGCCAGCAGCTTACCCACGGGGAACACCGGGGAGCTGTTTTTT
15	many	TRBV5-8	TRBJ2-3	TRBD1	CASSFEGTGTDTQYF	TGTGCCAGCAGCTTTGAGGGGACAGGCACAGATACGCAGTATTTT
17	many	TRBV7-2	TRBJ2-2	-	CASSHLRQLHPTGELFF	TGTGCCAGCAGCCACCTACGACAGCTCCATCCCACCGGGGAGCTGTTTTTT
15	-	TRBV7-9	TRBJ1-5	-	CASSLDGFSGQPQHF	TGTGCCAGCAGCTTAGACGGGTTCTCGGGTCAGCCCCAGCATTTT
17	many	TRBV20-1	TRBJ2-1	TRBD2	CSARDRGASGSWNEQFF	TGCAGTGCTAGAGATCGAGGGGCTAGCGGGAGTTGGAATGAGCAGTTCTTC
15	few	TRBV5-1	TRBJ1-5	-	CASSLQGLRDQPQHF	TGCGCCAGCAGCTTACAGGGTCTGCGCGATCAGCCCCAGCATTTT
15	many	TRBV7-2	TRBJ2-3	TRBD1	CASSSRQGRTDTQYF	TGTGCCAGCAGCTCTCGACAGGGTCGCACAGATACGCAGTATTTT
14	few	TRBV3-1	TRBJ1-2	TRBD1	CASSLTGTVYGYTF	TGTGCCAGCAGCCTTACCGGGACAGTCTATGGCTACACCTTC
13	many	TRBV20-1	TRBJ1-6	-	CSARLGLASPLHF	TGCAGTGCTAGATTGGGGTTGGCTTCACCCCTCCACTTT
14	few	TRBV29-1	TRBJ2-7	-	CSVVGGHLGDEQYF	TGCAGCGTTGTGGGCGGGCACCTCGGGGACGAGCAGTACTTC
16	few	TRBV6-1	TRBJ2-2	-	CASSPVQAGFTGELFF	TGTGCCAGCAGCCCAGTGCAAGCGGGTTTCACCGGGGAGCTGTTTTTT
14	many	TRBV11-3	TRBJ2-7	-	CASSLVPGLYEQYF	TGTGCCAGCAGCTTAGTCCCAGGGCTTTACGAGCAGTACTTC
14	few	TRBV7-8	TRBJ1-1	TRBD1	CASRDRTGFTEAFF	TGTGCCAGCAGAGACCGGACAGGTTTCACTGAAGCTTTCTTT
13	few	TRBV15	TRBJ2-7	-	CATSIGTSYEQYF	TGTGCCACCAGCATAGGGACCTCCTACGAGCAGTACTTC
18	-	TRBV5-1	TRBJ2-2	TRBD1	CASSLGQGARWSAGELFF	TGCGCCAGCAGCTTGGGGCAGGGGGCCCGGTGGAGCGCCGGGGAGCTGTTTTTT
14	many	TRBV11-2	TRBJ1-1	TRBD1	CASSVPQGATEAFF	TGTGCCAGCAGCGTCCCTCAGGGGGCGACTGAAGCTTTCTTT
13	-	TRBV6-1	TRBJ2-3	-	CASIRTGTDTQYF	TGTGCCAGCATTAGAACAGGCACAGATACGCAGTATTTT
13	-	TRBV9	TRBJ1-3	-	CASSGDVGNTIYF	TGTGCCAGCAGCGGGGACGTTGGAAACACCATATATTTT
13	few	TRBV30	TRBJ2-2	-	CAWRYQGFGELFF	TGTGCCTGGAGGTATCAGGGATTCGGGGAGCTGTTTTTT
17	-	TRBV27	TRBJ2-7	TRBD2	CASSPTPTSGSLHEQYF	TGTGCCAGCAGTCCGACCCCGACTAGCGGGAGCCTACACGAGCAGTACTTC
14	-	TRBV27	TRBJ1-3	TRBD1	CASRLTGGGNTIYF	TGTGCCAGCAGACTCACAGGGGGAGGAAACACCATATATTTT
15	few	TRBV19	TRBJ1-2	-	CASSIVIGADYGYTF	TGTGCCAGTAGTATAGTGATCGGGGCGGACTATGGCTACACCTTC
16	many	TRBV5-1	TRBJ2-7	-	CASSLDPPQGLYEQYF	TGCGCCAGCAGCTTGGATCCTCCGCAGGGGCTCTACGAGCAGTACTTC
18	many	TRBV28	TRBJ2-4	-	CASSKLTLRRATLYIQYF	TGTGCCAGCAGCAAACTAACTTTACGGAGGGCCACGTTATACATTCAGTACTTC
14	many	TRBV7-8	TRBJ2-1	TRBD2	CASSFSGRDGEQFF	TGTGCCAGCAGCTTTAGCGGGAGGGACGGTGAGCAGTTCTTC
14	few	TRBV30	TRBJ1-5	-	CAWSVSSRGQPQHF	TGTGCCTGGAGTGTATCGTCCAGGGGCCAGCCCCAGCATTTT
14	many	TRBV7-8	TRBJ1-4	TRBD1	CASSRDRGGEKLFF	TGTGCCAGCAGCCGCGACAGGGGAGGTGAAAAACTGTTTTTT
13	many	TRBV29-1	TRBJ2-1	-	CSVSGLRGSEQFF	TGCAGCGTATCCGGACTACGGGGCAGTGAGCAGTTCTTC
14	many	TRBV27	TRBJ1-2	-	CASSLNNDYYGYTF	TGTGCCAGCAGTTTAAACAATGACTACTATGGCTACACCTTC
15	many	TRBV20-1	TRBJ2-5	-	CSARIPHSGQETQYF	TGCAGTGCTAGGATTCCCCACAGTGGCCAAGAGACCCAGTACTTC
14	few	TRBV27	TRBJ1-5	TRBD1	CASSVDRGEQPQHF	TGTGCCAGCAGTGTCGACAGGGGTGAGCAGCCCCAGCATTTT
15	few	TRBV27	TRBJ1-6	TRBD1	CASSLRTGGNSPLHF	TGTGCCAGCAGTCTTAGGACAGGTGGGAATTCACCCCTCCACTTT
13	few	TRBV19	TRBJ2-5	TRBD2	CATTNSGGRTQYF	TGTGCCACCACTAACAGCGGGGGACGGACCCAGTACTTC
14	many	TRBV3-1	TRBJ2-2	-	CASSQDIAAGELFF	TGTGCCAGCAGCCAAGATATTGCGGCCGGGGAGCTGTTTTTT
19	many	TRBV5-1	TRBJ2-3	TRBD2	CASSPSETSGSRRTDTQYF	TGCGCCAGCAGCCCCTCGGAGACTAGCGGGAGCCGGAGGACAGATACGCAGTATTTT
15	few	TRBV29-1	TRBJ2-1	TRBD1	CSGDSRTGSLNEQFF	TGCAGCGGGGACAGTAGGACAGGGAGCTTGAATGAGCAGTTCTTC
17	few	TRBV7-9	TRBJ1-6	TRBD1	CASNGDRRSSYNSPLHF	TGTGCCAGCAACGGGGACAGGAGGAGCTCCTATAATTCACCCCTCCACTTT
14	few	TRBV2	TRBJ2-7	-	CASSLDRNSYEQYF	TGTGCCAGCAGTTTAGACAGAAACTCCTACGAGCAGTACTTC